This T cell receptor (beta chain) was recovered during a study of T cells after yellow fever vaccination. Study information: Preparing low-cell-number fractions relied on SMART-Seq v4 Ultra Low Input. Study observations and caveats: After the booster, roughly 96% of CD4 and approximately 87% of CD8 primary-response clones were re-detected.

The length of the CDR3 is 13 residues. V was clipped by 5 bases and J by 1 base, with 8 bases between them. Germline V gene sequence: CDR1 MGHDK, CDR2 SYGVNS. They built TCR cDNA with 5'RACE template switching, a step that put in a universal primer site and UMIs. TCRdb reprocessed the 5' RACE reads with MiXCR, giving one entry per CDR3 protein. The table has a few hundred thousand distinct CDR3 sequences, approximately 8% seen once. In its sample, this clonotype was seen a few times. The antigen is not known. The rearrangement uses TRBV25-1 and TRBJ1-1; unclear D gene. Sequencing used PBMCs, obtained around 45 days after the first yellow fever vaccination. This TCR was sampled from a man between 18 and 29 years old who received the YFV17D yellow fever vaccine. CDR3 sequence (DNA): TGTGCCAGCAGTAATAGATGGAACACTGAAGCTTTCTTT. Protein sequence: CASSNRWNTEAFF.